The 19 T cell receptor beta chains given below trace back to one sample, sequenced in a study of blood T cells in healthy people across ages. Next came a second PCR, run for about 7 to 12 cycles, which used a sample-barcoded 5' primer along with a J-beta primer mix. TCRdb analysed the 5' RACE reads with MiXCR anew, one entry per CDR3 protein. The data contain approximately 960,000 distinct CDR3 sequences, about 28% of them singletons. The same sample was also used in a study of T cells of mothers and their children.

Sequencing used blood. These receptor sequences come from a woman in her thirties or forties in good health.

This clonotype was counted ten times or more. The rearrangement uses TRBV12-3 or TRBV12-4 and TRBJ1-2; 10 bases fit TRBD1. There are 13 residues in the CDR3. The V and J ends lost 6 bases and 8 bases, in that order; junction bases with no gene match: 6. The CDR3, as DNA: TGTGCCAGCAGCCCCGGGACAGGGGTCGGCTACACCTTC. It codes for CASSPGTGVGYTF.

This clonotype was seen a handful of times. This chain uses TRBV7-2 with TRBJ1-2; D remains unclear. Germline lookup yields CDR1 SGHTA and CDR2 FQGNSA. The CDR3 loop spans 10 amino acids. V lost 3 bases and J 8 bases, leaving 4 bases between the germline ends. The CDR3 DNA reads TGTGCCAGCAGCTTCACGGGCTACACCTTC. Translating it yields CASSFTGYTF. Full variable domain (rest looked up from reference TRBV7-2 and TRBJ1-2): GAGVSQSPSNKVTEKGKDVELRCDPISGHTALYWYRQSLGQGLEFLIYFQGNSAPDKSGLPSDRFSAERTGGSVSTLTIQRTQQEDSAVYLCASSFTGYTFGSGTRLTVV.

This clonotype was found many times. This chain links TRBV10-3 with TRBJ2-3; D gene uncertain. Trimming pared 3 bases from V and 1 base from J, leaving 5 bases between. The CDR3 is 13 amino acids. Germline V gene sequence: CDR1 ENHRY, CDR2 SYGVKD. Written as DNA, the CDR3 is TGTGCCATCAGTGACACACGCACAGATACGCAGTATTTT. Translating gives CAISDTRTDTQYF.

A note on this clonotype: A single base separates this from a much larger clone, so it may be a read error. V and J are TRBV4-2 and TRBJ2-2, with TRBD2 identical over 7 bases. The CDR3 length is 14 residues. Germline V gene sequence: CDR1 LGHNA, CDR2 YNFKEQ. The V segment lost 1 base and the J segment 4 bases; nucleotides outside the gene matches: 0. CDR3 nucleotides: TGTGCCAGCAGCCAAGTAGCGGGCACCGGGGAGCTGTTTTTT. It translates to CASSQVAGTGELFF.

This sequence joins TRBV6-5 and TRBJ2-5; D perhaps matches TRBD1 (6 bases). The CDR3 spans 15 residues. The germline V gene encodes CDR1 MNHEY and CDR2 SVGAGI. With 6 bases removed from V and 3 bases from J, the gap between germline ends came to 17 bases. This chain's CDR3 is CASSLTMTGKETQYF. CDR3 nucleotides: TGTGCCAGCAGCCTAACTATGACAGGAAAAGAGACCCAGTACTTC.

The rearrangement links TRBV7-2 to TRBJ2-1, with 9 positions matching TRBD2. The V segment lost 1 base and the J segment 5 bases; nucleotides outside the gene matches: 12. Germline-derived CDR1 and CDR2 are SGHTA and FQGNSA. The CDR3 runs to 18 residues. The CDR3 DNA follows: TGTGCCAGCAGCTTAGGGGGGCAAAGCGGGGGGCCACACAATGAGCAGTTCTTC. Translating gives CASSLGGQSGGPHNEQFF.

V and J are TRBV12-3 or TRBV12-4 and TRBJ2-3; no definite D call. Deletions cut 3 bases from V and 2 bases from J, with 15 bases between. CDR3 length: 16 amino acids. CDR3 sequence (DNA): TGTGCCAGCAGTTTCGCGGCTCCCGAAGCCACAGATACGCAGTATTTT. Amino acids: CASSFAAPEATDTQYF.

Points on this clonotype: A read error may explain this, as a much larger clone is one base away. The genes are TRBV15 and TRBJ1-2; D call uncertain. Per the germline V gene, CDR1 is LNHNV and CDR2 is YYDKDF (reference sequence). The CDR3 contains 14 residues. Trimming took 1 base from V and 8 from J, leaving 14 bases between them. The CDR3 reads CATSRGNDNGGYTF. As DNA, the CDR3 is TGTGCCACCAGCAGAGGGAATGATAATGGAGGCTACACCTTC.

This clonotype was detected many times. The chain joins TRBV7-6 to TRBJ2-7; D gene ambiguous. CDR3 length equals 13 residues. The V gene lost 6 bases and the J gene lost 2 bases, with 11 bases spanning the gap. Germline-derived CDR1 and CDR2 are SGHVS and FNYEAQ. In DNA form, the CDR3 reads TGTGCCAGCAGTTCAGCCTCGGCCTACGAGCAGTACTTC. Encoded protein: CASSSASAYEQYF.

The rearrangement uses TRBV7-2 and TRBJ1-2, with 7 bases identical to TRBD1. The germline V gene has CDR1 SGHTA and CDR2 FQGNSA. There are 14 residues in the CDR3. Germline trimming cut 5 bases from V and 8 bases from J; bases unmatched to any gene: 11. This CDR3 is CASSPPGTVRGYTF. Here the CDR3 DNA reads TGTGCCAGCAGCCCGCCCGGGACAGTTAGGGGCTACACCTTC.

Remarks on this clonotype: The junction and the germline gene differ at one end; a read error may be behind it. The rearrangement uses TRBV5-1 and TRBJ1-2; 8 bases align to TRBD1. This CDR3 has 14 amino acids. The V gene's germline CDR1 is SGHRS and CDR2 YFSETQ. CDR3 in amino acids: CASSSGQGSYGHTF. In DNA form, the CDR3 reads TGCGCCAGCAGCTCAGGACAGGGAAGTTATGGCCACACCTTC.

This clonotype was seen many times. V gene TRBV5-1 combines with J gene TRBJ2-1; D remains ambiguous. CDR3 size: 13 residues. The germline gives CDR1 SGHRS, CDR2 YFSETQ. V lost 4 bases to trimming and J lost 7 bases, with 12 bases between them. Here the CDR3 reads CASSTNWGNEQFF. CDR3 nucleotides: TGCGCCAGCAGCACCAATTGGGGTAATGAGCAGTTCTTC.

With respect to this clonotype: A much larger clonotype is one base distant, so this may be a read error. The genes are TRBV28 and TRBJ2-1; 8 bases are a match to TRBD2. The CDR3 consists of 15 residues. J was trimmed by 5 bases and V by 8 bases; bases with no gene match: 11. CDR1 is MDHEN, CDR2 SYDVKM, per germline. The CDR3 region has the DNA TGTGCCAGCGGGGATAGCGGGGAGGTCCACAATGAGCAGTTCTTC. It codes for CASGDSGEVHNEQFF.

At least ten counts were recorded for this clonotype. The V call is TRBV6-5, the J call TRBJ2-7; D call uncertain. The CDR3 covers 16 residues. Deletions cut 0 bases from V and 0 bases from J, with 12 bases between. Looked up from germline, CDR1 is MNHEY and CDR2 is SVGAGI. CDR3: CASSYSIPDGSYEQYF. CDR3 coding DNA: TGTGCCAGCAGTTACTCCATACCCGACGGCTCCTACGAGCAGTACTTC.

Comment on this clonotype: A junction end diverges from the germline sequence, so it may reflect a read error. The rearrangement joins TRBV7-7 to TRBJ2-3; D gene unclear. There are 14 residues in the CDR3. Germline V gives CDR1 SSHAT, CDR2 FNYEAQ (reference sequence). In DNA, the CDR3 is TGTGCTAGCAGCCCCAACAGCGGCACAGATACGCAGTATTTT. Translating gives CASSPNSGTDTQYF.

The sample holds many counts of this clonotype. The chain is built from TRBV5-6 and TRBJ2-7; the match to TRBD1 covers 8 bases. This CDR3 has 16 residues. CDR1 and CDR2 (germline): SGHDT, YYEEEE. Germline trimming cut 0 bases from V and 5 bases from J; bases unmatched to any gene: 10. In DNA form, the CDR3 reads TGTGCCAGCAGCTTGGGACAGGGGCCTCTATTGGACGAGCAGTACTTC. Protein product: CASSLGQGPLLDEQYF.

Comment on this clonotype: It may be a read error: a sequence one base away is much more abundant. This chain links TRBV30 with TRBJ2-7; 7 nucleotides align to TRBD1. Unmatched junction bases numbered 7, after V lost 4 bases and J lost 4 bases. Per the germline V gene, CDR1 is GTSNPN and CDR2 is SVGIG (reference sequence). CDR3 length: 13 residues. The CDR3 reads CAWKRAGGYEQYF. In nucleotides, the CDR3 is TGTGCCTGGAAGAGGGCAGGGGGTTACGAGCAGTACTTC.

This chain uses TRBV5-6 with TRBJ2-3; D is possibly TRBD1 (5 bases). The CDR3 runs 17 residues. V shed 2 bases and J shed 6 bases, with 22 bases lying between them. Per the germline V gene, CDR1 is SGHDT and CDR2 is YYEEEE. The CDR3 nucleotides read TGTGCCAGCAGCTTAACAGGATTTTTTCGACATAGGGATACGCAGTATTTT. Its translation is CASSLTGFFRHRDTQYF.

This clonotype was counted between two and nine times. V usage is TRBV4-1 and J usage is TRBJ2-5; D gene uncertain. The CDR3 is made up of 13 amino acids. Trimming took off 2 bases at V and 5 bases at J, with 9 bases between the two ends. Germline V gene data show CDR1 as MGHRA and CDR2 as YSYEKL. The DNA of the CDR3 is TGCGCCAGCAGCCAATTTGTGGCGGAGACCCAGTACTTC. Translating gives CASSQFVAETQYF.